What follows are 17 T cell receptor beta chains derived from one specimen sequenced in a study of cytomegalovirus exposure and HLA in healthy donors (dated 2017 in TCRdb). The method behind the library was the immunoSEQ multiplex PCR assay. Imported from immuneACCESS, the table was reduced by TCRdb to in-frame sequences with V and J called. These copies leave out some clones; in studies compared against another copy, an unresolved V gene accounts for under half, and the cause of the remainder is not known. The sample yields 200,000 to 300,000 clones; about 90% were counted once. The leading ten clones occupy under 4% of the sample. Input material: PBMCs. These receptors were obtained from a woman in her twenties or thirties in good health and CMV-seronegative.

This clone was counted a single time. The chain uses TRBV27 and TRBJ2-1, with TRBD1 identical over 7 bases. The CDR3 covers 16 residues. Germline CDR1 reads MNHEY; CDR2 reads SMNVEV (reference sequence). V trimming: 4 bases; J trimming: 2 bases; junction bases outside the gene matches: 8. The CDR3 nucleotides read TGTGCCAGCAGTTCGATTAGGACAGGAGCCTACAATGAGCAGTTCTTC. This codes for CASSSIRTGAYNEQFF.

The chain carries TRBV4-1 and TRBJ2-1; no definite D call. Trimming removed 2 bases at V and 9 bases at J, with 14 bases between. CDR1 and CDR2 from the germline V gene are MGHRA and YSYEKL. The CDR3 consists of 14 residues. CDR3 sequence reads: CASSQRKIGSEQFF. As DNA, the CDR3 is TGCGCCAGCAGCCAACGCAAGATTGGGTCTGAGCAGTTCTTC.

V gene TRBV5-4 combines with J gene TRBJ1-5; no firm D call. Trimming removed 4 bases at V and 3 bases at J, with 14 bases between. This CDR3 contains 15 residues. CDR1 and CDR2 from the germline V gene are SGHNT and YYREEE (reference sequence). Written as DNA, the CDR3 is TGTGCCAGCAGCCCGGACCTGGGGATCAATCAGCCCCAGCATTTT. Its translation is CASSPDLGINQPQHF.

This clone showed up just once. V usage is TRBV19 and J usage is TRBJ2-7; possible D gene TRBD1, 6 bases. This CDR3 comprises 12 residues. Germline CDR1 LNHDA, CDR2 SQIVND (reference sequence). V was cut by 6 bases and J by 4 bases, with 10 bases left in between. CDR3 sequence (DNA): TGTGCCAGTAGCACAGGGCGGTACGAGCAGTACTTC. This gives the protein CASSTGRYEQYF.

CDR3 nucleotides: TGTGCCAGCAGCTTAGGTGCGACGGGGGAGTTCTTC. This gives the protein CASSLGATGEFF. V usage is TRBV7-9 and J usage is TRBJ2-1, with a possible D match to TRBD2 (6 bases). V lost 1 base and J lost 14, with 12 bases in between. The germline gives CDR1 SEHNR, CDR2 FQNEAQ (reference sequence). The CDR3 runs to 12 residues.

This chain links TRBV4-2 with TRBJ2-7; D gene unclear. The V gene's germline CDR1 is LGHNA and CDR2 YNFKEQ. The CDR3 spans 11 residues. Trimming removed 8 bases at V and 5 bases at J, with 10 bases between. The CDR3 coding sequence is TGTGCCAGCGCCTCGACCGACGAGCAGTACTTC. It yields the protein CASASTDEQYF.

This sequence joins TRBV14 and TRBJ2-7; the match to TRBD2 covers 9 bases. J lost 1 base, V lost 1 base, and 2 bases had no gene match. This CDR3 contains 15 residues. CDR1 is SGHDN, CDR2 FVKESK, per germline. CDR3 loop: CASSQGLAVSYEQYF. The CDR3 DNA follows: TGTGCCAGCAGCCAAGGACTAGCGGTTTCCTACGAGCAGTACTTC.

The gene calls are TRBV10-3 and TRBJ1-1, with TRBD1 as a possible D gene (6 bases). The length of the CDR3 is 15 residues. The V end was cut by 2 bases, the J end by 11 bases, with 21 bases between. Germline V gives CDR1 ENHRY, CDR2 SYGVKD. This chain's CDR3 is CAISELEQGSRTAFF. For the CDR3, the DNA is TGTGCCATCAGTGAGCTGGAGCAGGGGTCCCGTACCGCTTTCTTT.

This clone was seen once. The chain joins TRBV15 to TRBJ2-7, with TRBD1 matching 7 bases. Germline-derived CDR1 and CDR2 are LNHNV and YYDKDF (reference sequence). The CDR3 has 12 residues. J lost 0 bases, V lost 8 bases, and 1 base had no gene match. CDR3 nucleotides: TGTGCCACCCGGGACAGCTCCTACGAGCAGTACTTC. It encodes CATRDSSYEQYF.

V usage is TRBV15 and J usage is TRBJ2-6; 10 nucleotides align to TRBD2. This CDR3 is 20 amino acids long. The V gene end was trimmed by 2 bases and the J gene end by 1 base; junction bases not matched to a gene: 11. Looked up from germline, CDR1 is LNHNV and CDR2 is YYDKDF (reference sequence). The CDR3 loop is CATSRNYAGTSASGANVLTF. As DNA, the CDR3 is TGTGCCACCAGCAGAAACTACGCCGGGACTAGCGCTTCTGGGGCCAACGTCCTGACTTTC.

CDR3 in DNA: TGTGCCAGCTATGGACAGGGGAGTCAGCCCCAGCATTTT. Amino acids: CASYGQGSQPQHF. This chain links TRBV28 with TRBJ1-5, with TRBD1 matching 9 bases. Unmatched junction bases numbered 5, after V lost 8 bases and J lost 6 bases. This CDR3 region has 13 residues. Germline lookup yields CDR1 MDHEN and CDR2 SYDVKM.

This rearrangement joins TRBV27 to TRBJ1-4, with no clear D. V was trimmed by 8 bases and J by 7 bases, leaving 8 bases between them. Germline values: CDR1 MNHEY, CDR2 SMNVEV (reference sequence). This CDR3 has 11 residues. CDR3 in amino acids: CASGWGEKLFF. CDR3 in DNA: TGTGCCAGCGGGTGGGGTGAAAAACTGTTTTTT.

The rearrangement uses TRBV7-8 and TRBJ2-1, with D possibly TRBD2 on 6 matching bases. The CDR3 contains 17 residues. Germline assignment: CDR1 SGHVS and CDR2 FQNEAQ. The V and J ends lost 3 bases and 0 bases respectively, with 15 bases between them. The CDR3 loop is CASSFPRLADSYNEQFF. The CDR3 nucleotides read TGTGCCAGCAGCTTCCCCCGGTTAGCGGACTCCTACAATGAGCAGTTCTTC.

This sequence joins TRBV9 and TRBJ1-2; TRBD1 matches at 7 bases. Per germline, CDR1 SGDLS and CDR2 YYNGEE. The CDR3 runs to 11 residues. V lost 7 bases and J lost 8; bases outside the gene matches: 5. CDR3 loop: CASSGGVGYTF. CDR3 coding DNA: TGTGCCAGCTCAGGGGGGGTCGGCTACACCTTC.

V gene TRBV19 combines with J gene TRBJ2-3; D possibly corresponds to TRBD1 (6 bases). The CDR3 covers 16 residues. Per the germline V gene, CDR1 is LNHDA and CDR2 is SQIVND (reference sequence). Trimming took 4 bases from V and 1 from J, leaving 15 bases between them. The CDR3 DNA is TGTGCCAGTAGTAGATACCCTACAGGGCGCACAGATACGCAGTATTTT. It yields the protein CASSRYPTGRTDTQYF.

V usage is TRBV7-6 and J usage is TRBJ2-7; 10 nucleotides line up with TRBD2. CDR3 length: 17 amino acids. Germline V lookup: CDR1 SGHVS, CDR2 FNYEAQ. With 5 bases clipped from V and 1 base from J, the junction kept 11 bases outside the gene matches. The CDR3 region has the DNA TGTGCCAGCAGCCCCCCTTTTAGCGGGAGGTCGTCCTACGAGCAGTACTTC. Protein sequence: CASSPPFSGRSSYEQYF.

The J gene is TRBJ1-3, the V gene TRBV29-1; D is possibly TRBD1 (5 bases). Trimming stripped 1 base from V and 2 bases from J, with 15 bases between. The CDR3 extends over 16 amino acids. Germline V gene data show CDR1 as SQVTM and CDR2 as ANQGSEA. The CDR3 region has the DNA TGCAGCGTTGAAGGGCCATTTCAGGGTACTGGAAACACCATATATTTT. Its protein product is CSVEGPFQGTGNTIYF.